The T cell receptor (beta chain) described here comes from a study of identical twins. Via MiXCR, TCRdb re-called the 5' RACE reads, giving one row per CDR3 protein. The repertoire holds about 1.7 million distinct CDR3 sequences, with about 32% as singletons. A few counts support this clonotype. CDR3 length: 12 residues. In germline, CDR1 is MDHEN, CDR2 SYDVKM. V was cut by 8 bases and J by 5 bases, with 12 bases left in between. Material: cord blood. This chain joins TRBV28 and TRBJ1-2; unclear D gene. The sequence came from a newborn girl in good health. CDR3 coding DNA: TGTGCCAGCCTCCGGGCCCTTTATGGCTACACCTTC. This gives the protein CASLRALYGYTF.